A single sample gave rise to the 20 T cell receptor beta chains below, sequenced in a study of T-cell memory formation after mild COVID-19. TCRdb re-analysed the 5' RACE reads in MiXCR, keeping a single row per CDR3 protein. The profile covers tens of thousands of distinct CDR3 sequences, with about 10% appearing a single time and 1.1% taken by the ten largest. Source material: PBMCs or a T cell subset sorted from them (not recorded which). These TCRs come from a man between 18 and 35 years old who had mild COVID-19 (a few samples of this study predate the infection). Cell type and time point are not known.

This clonotype was detected many times. An end of the junction differs from the germline gene, which may be a read error. CDR3 sequence (DNA): TGTGCCAGCAGCTTAGAGGGGAACTATGGCTACACCTTC. Translated, it gives CASSLEGNYGYTF. This sequence joins TRBV5-1 and TRBJ1-2; D might be TRBD1 (5 bases). The CDR3 contains 13 residues. Per the germline V gene, CDR1 is SGHRS and CDR2 is YFSETQ.

This clonotype came up a few times. The chain joins TRBV7-2 to TRBJ1-1; D unclear. Germline CDR1 reads SGHTA; CDR2 reads FQGNSA. V was pared by 4 bases and J by 0 bases, with 9 bases between. The CDR3 covers 14 residues. The CDR3 nucleotides are TGTGCCAGCAGCTCACACAGCGTGAACACTGAAGCTTTCTTT. Its protein is CASSSHSVNTEAFF.

The chain carries TRBV12-3 or TRBV12-4 and TRBJ2-2; TRBD1 might be the D (6 bases). The CDR3 contains 15 residues. Deletions cut 2 bases from V and 3 bases from J, with 10 bases between. CDR3 sequence reads: CASSLWDTDTGELFF. Here the CDR3 DNA reads TGTGCCAGCAGTTTATGGGACACAGACACCGGGGAGCTGTTTTTT.

This clonotype was detected many times. This sequence joins TRBV4-3 and TRBJ2-7, with 8 bases lining up with TRBD2. This CDR3 is 16 amino acids long. Germline CDR1 reads LGHNA; CDR2 reads YSLEER. Trimming at V came to 0 bases and at J to 2 bases, leaving 6 bases not matched to a gene. The CDR3 here is CASSQEVSGGTYEQYF. CDR3 in DNA: TGCGCCAGCAGCCAAGAAGTCAGCGGGGGAACCTACGAGCAGTACTTC.

This clonotype showed up just a few times. The chain is built from TRBV12-3 or TRBV12-4 and TRBJ2-3, with 10 nucleotides matching TRBD2. The CDR3 is 14 residues long. The V gene end was trimmed by 7 bases and the J gene end by 4 bases; junction bases not matched to a gene: 5. The CDR3 protein is CASKPSGGSDTQYF. The CDR3, as DNA: TGTGCCAGCAAGCCTAGCGGGGGTTCAGATACGCAGTATTTT.

The gene calls are TRBV12-3 or TRBV12-4 and TRBJ2-3; tentatively, D is TRBD1 (6 bases). The CDR3 is 13 amino acids. Trimming left V 9 bases short and J 0 bases short, with 10 bases between. This CDR3 is CASRGQSTDTQYF. As DNA, the CDR3 is TGTGCCAGTAGGGGACAAAGCACAGATACGCAGTATTTT.

Only a few counts were recorded for this clonotype. The chain recombines TRBV5-1 with TRBJ1-4, with no clear D. Trimming removed 4 bases from V and 4 bases from J, with 11 bases in between. Germline V lookup: CDR1 SGHRS, CDR2 YFSETQ. CDR3 length: 14 residues. CDR3 sequence: CASSQSGLNEKLFF. CDR3 nucleotide sequence: TGCGCCAGCAGCCAATCGGGTCTTAATGAAAAACTGTTTTTT.

This clonotype showed up just a few times. This rearrangement joins TRBV24-1 to TRBJ1-5; no clear D. V lost 6 bases and J lost 0, with 8 bases in between. Germline V gene sequence: CDR1 KGHDR, CDR2 SFDVKD. The CDR3 has 14 amino acids. CDR3 protein: CATSPPDSNQPQHF. The CDR3 nucleotides are TGTGCCACCAGTCCCCCGGATAGCAATCAGCCCCAGCATTTT.

The chain combines TRBV2 with TRBJ1-4; D may be TRBD1 (6 bases). The CDR3 runs to 12 residues. Trimming shortened V by 4 bases and J by 6 bases, and 6 bases separated the two germline ends. Germline CDR1 SNHLY, CDR2 FYNNEI. The CDR3 nucleotides are TGTGCCAGCAGTGGGACAGATGAAAAACTGTTTTTT. Translated: CASSGTDEKLFF.

V gene TRBV12-3 or TRBV12-4 combines with J gene TRBJ2-1, with TRBD2 as a possible D gene (7 bases). Trimming took 3 bases from V and 1 from J, leaving 13 bases between them. CDR3 length: 16 residues. CDR3 sequence reads: CASSFSGRGSYNEQFF. The CDR3 region has the DNA TGTGCCAGCAGTTTTAGTGGGAGGGGGTCCTACAATGAGCAGTTCTTC.

The gene calls are TRBV6-6 and TRBJ2-7, with 8 positions matching TRBD2. This CDR3 has 14 residues. Germline CDR1 MNHNY, CDR2 SVGAGI (reference sequence). J lost 3 bases, V lost 6 bases, and 7 bases had no gene match. CDR3: CASSLGAGGYEQYV. In DNA form, the CDR3 reads TGTGCCAGCAGCCTCGGCGCGGGGGGCTACGAGCAGTACGTC.

There are a few counts of this clonotype. The V and J genes are TRBV7-2 and TRBJ2-1; 11 bases are shared with TRBD2. The V gene end was trimmed by 5 bases and the J gene end by 0 bases; junction bases not matched to a gene: 6. This CDR3 comprises 17 residues. The germline gives CDR1 SGHTA, CDR2 FQGNSA. CDR3 DNA sequence: TGTGCCAGCAGCCATTCGGGACTAGCGGACTCCTACAATGAGCAGTTCTTC. This sequence encodes CASSHSGLADSYNEQFF.

This clonotype was observed a handful of times. The chain carries TRBV7-2 and TRBJ2-3; the D is unclear. The CDR3 consists of 14 residues. Trimming cost V 3 bases and J 2 bases, with 9 bases left between them. Germline V gives CDR1 SGHTA, CDR2 FQGNSA. The chain's CDR3 is CASSFTADTDTQYF. The CDR3 region has the DNA TGTGCCAGCAGCTTTACGGCTGACACAGATACGCAGTATTTT.

V and J are TRBV7-2 and TRBJ1-1, with 10 bases lining up with TRBD1. The CDR3 contains 15 residues. CDR1 and CDR2 (germline): SGHTA, FQGNSA. V shed 5 bases and J 5 bases; nucleotides not matched to a gene: 8. For the CDR3, the DNA is TGTGCCAGCAGCGTAACGGGACAGGGGAGGACTGAAGCTTTCTTT. It is translated as CASSVTGQGRTEAFF.

This sequence joins TRBV20-1 and TRBJ2-3; D not certain. The V gene's germline CDR1 is DFQATT and CDR2 SNEGSKA (reference sequence). V was trimmed by 2 bases and J by 2 bases, leaving 11 bases between them. This CDR3 spans 14 amino acids. In nucleotides, the CDR3 is TGCAGTGCTAGACTCTACAGCCCCACAGATACGCAGTATTTT. Amino acids: CSARLYSPTDTQYF.

Ten or more counts support this clonotype. This rearrangement joins TRBV6-1 to TRBJ2-2; D may correspond to TRBD1 or TRBD2 (6 bases each). The V gene lost 4 bases and the J gene lost 4 bases, with 13 bases spanning the gap. Germline V CDR1 and CDR2: MNHNS, SASEGT. The CDR3 length is 15 residues. CDR3 region: CASSVIGGITGELFF. The CDR3, as DNA: TGTGCCAGCAGTGTGATCGGGGGCATCACCGGGGAGCTGTTTTTT.

This clonotype was seen only a few times. This chain connects TRBV5-1 to TRBJ2-3; a weak D match, TRBD2 (7 bases). CDR3 size: 14 residues. The V gene lost 4 bases and the J gene lost 3 bases, with 12 bases spanning the gap. The germline gives CDR1 SGHRS, CDR2 YFSETQ. CDR3 loop: CASSPRGGTDTQYF. CDR3 DNA sequence: TGCGCCAGCAGCCCTAGGGGGGGTACAGATACGCAGTATTTT.

This clonotype was counted many times. The chain carries TRBV5-4 and TRBJ2-5; possible D gene TRBD1, 6 bases. The CDR3 consists of 14 residues. Germline CDR1 is SGHNT and CDR2 is YYREEE (reference sequence). Trimming left V 3 bases short and J 5 bases short, with 14 bases between. The CDR3: CASSSKQGGETQYF. The CDR3 region has the DNA TGTGCCAGCAGCTCAAAACAGGGTGGTGAGACCCAGTACTTC.

This chain connects TRBV7-9 to TRBJ2-7; possible D gene TRBD1, 6 bases. The CDR3 covers 14 residues. V was cut by 5 bases and J by 3 bases, with 14 bases left in between. Germline loops: CDR1 SEHNR, CDR2 FQNEAQ (reference sequence). Written as DNA, the CDR3 is TGTGCCAGCAGCCCCAACCCGGACAGCTACGAGCAGTACTTC. Translated: CASSPNPDSYEQYF.

This sequence joins TRBV6-6 and TRBJ2-7; perhaps TRBD2 as D (5 bases). The CDR3 length is 16 residues. Trimming shortened V by 5 bases and J by 0 bases, and 17 bases separated the two germline ends. CDR1 MNHNY and CDR2 SVGAGI come from the germline V gene (reference sequence). As DNA, the CDR3 is TGTGCCAGCAGTAGATCCCTGTCGGGGAGCTCCTACGAGCAGTACGTC. Amino acid sequence: CASSRSLSGSSYEQYV.